This T cell receptor (beta chain) was identified in a study of blood T cell repertoires in COVID-19. Study at large: The origin of the acute and convalescent COVID-19 samples was the United States, Italy and Spain.

The protocol was immunoSEQ multiplex PCR, while the TCRdb copy is restricted to in-frame clones and leaves out a portion. This sample carries about 200,000 clones, approximately 84% of them seen once, and the ten largest clones take less than 8%. Germline V gives CDR1 DFQATT, CDR2 SNEGSKA (reference sequence). Between the trimmed V and J ends, which lost 4 bases and 12 bases, there was a span of 13 bases. This CDR3 contains 11 residues. This TCR was recovered from a woman between 45 and 60 years old with active or convalescent COVID-19. What was sequenced was peripheral blood. V usage is TRBV20-1 and J usage is TRBJ2-1; no definite D call. The CDR3 DNA sequence: TGCAGTGCTACCAACGACTGGTGGCAGTTCTTC. This encodes CSATNDWWQFF.